This T cell receptor beta chain was documented in a study of response to subunit inactivated influenza vaccine. Study-wide results and caveats: The authors suggested that few new T cells are recruited per seasonal influenza vaccination.

Germline V lookup: CDR1 ENHRY, CDR2 SYGVKD. With 4 bases clipped from V and 0 bases from J, the junction kept 12 bases outside the gene matches. CDR3 length: 20 residues. This clonotype has more than one count but fewer than ten. The antigen remains undetermined. TCRdb passed the RT-PCR reads through MiXCR, listing each CDR3 protein once. The data show 800,000 to 1,000,000 distinct CDR3 sequences, about 20% seen once. This rearrangement joins TRBV10-3 to TRBJ2-1; 13 nucleotides line up with TRBD2. The sample consisted of PBMCs from blood, taken more than 4 days after vaccination. This TCR was sampled from a man aged 45-60 years who received an inactivated influenza vaccine. The CDR3 bases are TGTGCCATCAGTGGGGGTCCCGGGACTAGCGGGAAGAGCTCCTACAATGAGCAGTTCTTC. Amino acid sequence: CAISGGPGTSGKSSYNEQFF.